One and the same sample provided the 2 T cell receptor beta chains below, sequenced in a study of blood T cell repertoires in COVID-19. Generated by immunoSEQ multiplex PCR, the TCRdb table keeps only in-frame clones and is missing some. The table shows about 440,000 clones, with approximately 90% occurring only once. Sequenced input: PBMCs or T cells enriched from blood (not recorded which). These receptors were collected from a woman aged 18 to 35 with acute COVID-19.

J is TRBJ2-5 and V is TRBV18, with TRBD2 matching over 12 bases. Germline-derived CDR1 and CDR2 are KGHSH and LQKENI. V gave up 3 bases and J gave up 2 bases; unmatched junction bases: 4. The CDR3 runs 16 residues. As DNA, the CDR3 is TGTGCCAGCTCACCGGTACTAGCGGGGGGACAAGAGACCCAGTACTTC. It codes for CASSPVLAGGQETQYF.

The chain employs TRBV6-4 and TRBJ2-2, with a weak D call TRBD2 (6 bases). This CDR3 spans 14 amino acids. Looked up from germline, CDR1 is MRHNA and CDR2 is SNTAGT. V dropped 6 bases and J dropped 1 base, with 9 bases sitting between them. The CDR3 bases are TGTGCCAGCAGCCAGGAGGGGAACACCGGGGAGCTGTTTTTT. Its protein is CASSQEGNTGELFF.